A selection of T cell receptor beta chains follows, all from one sample in a study of response to subunit inactivated influenza vaccine. TCRdb recomputed calls from the RT-PCR reads with MiXCR, one row per CDR3 protein. Found here are roughly 760,000 distinct CDR3 sequences, around 21% of them singletons; the top ten hold more than 8.5%. This specimen was PBMCs from blood, taken 5 days after vaccination. All receptors come from a man aged 50 or older who received an inactivated influenza vaccine. Each CDR3 is given with its conserved first and last residue. Each record gives: J gene, D gene, clone size, V gene, CDR3 length, CDR3 DNA, CDR3 protein. The D gene is left open where the match is weak. Size values are once, few and many counts, or a class for expanded clones, and some rows have none.

J gene: TRBJ2-7
D gene: .
clone size: .
V gene: TRBV7-7
CDR3 length: 13
CDR3 DNA: TGTGCCAGCAGCCCGAAGGGCTGGCAGGAACAGTACTTC
CDR3 protein: CASSPKGWQEQYF

J gene: TRBJ2-1
D gene: .
clone size: few
V gene: TRBV3-1
CDR3 length: 13
CDR3 DNA: TGTGCCAGCAGCCGCGGGGGCCTCGATGAGCAGTTCTTC
CDR3 protein: CASSRGGLDEQFF

J gene: TRBJ2-5
D gene: .
clone size: many
V gene: TRBV6-1
CDR3 length: 13
CDR3 DNA: TGTGCCAGCAGTCGGACAGTCCAAGAGACCCAGTACTTC
CDR3 protein: CASSRTVQETQYF

J gene: TRBJ2-2
D gene: TRBD1
clone size: .
V gene: TRBV6-1
CDR3 length: 14
CDR3 DNA: TGTGCCAGCAGACCACAGGGGGGTACCGGGGAGCTGTTTTTT
CDR3 protein: CASRPQGGTGELFF

J gene: TRBJ2-3
D gene: .
clone size: .
V gene: TRBV7-9
CDR3 length: 16
CDR3 DNA: TGTGCCAGCAGCTTAGTGGGTGCCTCACGCACAGATACGCAGTATTTT
CDR3 protein: CASSLVGASRTDTQYF

J gene: TRBJ2-7
D gene: TRBD1
clone size: .
V gene: TRBV28
CDR3 length: 14
CDR3 DNA: TGTGCCAGCAGGGTTCGGGACAGACCTTACGAGCAGTACTTC
CDR3 protein: CASRVRDRPYEQYF

J gene: TRBJ2-7
D gene: TRBD2
clone size: .
V gene: TRBV6-1
CDR3 length: 15
CDR3 DNA: TGTGCCAGCAAAAACCTAGCGGTTAGCTCCTACGAGCAGTACTTC
CDR3 protein: CASKNLAVSSYEQYF

J gene: TRBJ2-1
D gene: .
clone size: .
V gene: TRBV7-2
CDR3 length: 13
CDR3 DNA: TGTGCCAGCAGCCAAGCGGGCGACAATGAGCAGTTCTTC
CDR3 protein: CASSQAGDNEQFF

J gene: TRBJ1-1
D gene: TRBD1
clone size: many
V gene: TRBV27
CDR3 length: 14
CDR3 DNA: TGCGCCAGCAGTCGGACAGGCAGGAACACTGAAGCTTTCTTT
CDR3 protein: CASSRTGRNTEAFF

J gene: TRBJ1-2
D gene: TRBD1
clone size: .
V gene: TRBV4-3
CDR3 length: 16
CDR3 DNA: TGCGCCAGCAGCCAGAACGAGGGGACAGGGTATACAGGCTACACCTTC
CDR3 protein: CASSQNEGTGYTGYTF

J gene: TRBJ1-1
D gene: .
clone size: few
V gene: TRBV7-2
CDR3 length: 15
CDR3 DNA: TGTGCCAGCAGCTGGGCAGGGAGAGGTGTAACTGAAGCTTTCTTT
CDR3 protein: CASSWAGRGVTEAFF

J gene: TRBJ2-5
D gene: .
clone size: .
V gene: TRBV6-2/TRBV6-3
CDR3 length: 14
CDR3 DNA: TGTGCCAGCAGTCACGGACAGCCGGGGGAGACCCAGTACTTC
CDR3 protein: CASSHGQPGETQYF

J gene: TRBJ2-3
D gene: .
clone size: .
V gene: TRBV4-1
CDR3 length: 18
CDR3 DNA: TGCGCCAGCAGCCAAGGTACTCGGACTCCGCGAGTGGCAGATACGCAGTATTTT
CDR3 protein: CASSQGTRTPRVADTQYF

J gene: TRBJ2-3
D gene: .
clone size: few
V gene: TRBV20-1
CDR3 length: 13
CDR3 DNA: TGCAGTGCTAGGCCCCGCCTAGGAGATACGCAGTATTTT
CDR3 protein: CSARPRLGDTQYF

J gene: TRBJ1-1
D gene: .
clone size: .
V gene: TRBV7-9
CDR3 length: 13
CDR3 DNA: TGTACCAGCAGGTATGGGGAAGACACTGAAGCTTTCTTT
CDR3 protein: CTSRYGEDTEAFF

J gene: TRBJ2-7
D gene: TRBD1
clone size: .
V gene: TRBV12-3/TRBV12-4
CDR3 length: 13
CDR3 DNA: TGTGCCAGCAGTTTGGGACAGAAATACGAGCAGTACTTC
CDR3 protein: CASSLGQKYEQYF

J gene: TRBJ2-7
D gene: .
clone size: few
V gene: TRBV12-3/TRBV12-4
CDR3 length: 14
CDR3 DNA: TGTGCCAGCAGCTTAGGATCCCATAGAGCCGAGCAGTACTTC
CDR3 protein: CASSLGSHRAEQYF

J gene: TRBJ2-2
D gene: TRBD1
clone size: .
V gene: TRBV10-3
CDR3 length: 15
CDR3 DNA: TGTGCCATCAGCCAGGGGGCCAGTGGCACCGGGGAGCTGTTTTTT
CDR3 protein: CAISQGASGTGELFF

J gene: TRBJ1-6
D gene: .
clone size: few
V gene: TRBV6-2/TRBV6-3
CDR3 length: 20
CDR3 DNA: TGTGCCAGCAGTTACCGGGCTAGCTTGAGGACGAGCTCCTATAATTCACCCCTCCACTTT
CDR3 protein: CASSYRASLRTSSYNSPLHF

J gene: TRBJ2-5
D gene: .
clone size: .
V gene: TRBV7-9
CDR3 length: 14
CDR3 DNA: TGTGCCAGCAGTCCTACCAATTCAGGAAAGACCCAGTACTTC
CDR3 protein: CASSPTNSGKTQYF

J gene: TRBJ2-1
D gene: .
clone size: few
V gene: TRBV7-9
CDR3 length: 15
CDR3 DNA: TGTGCCAGCAGCTACGGGGTTAGCTCCTACAATGAGCAGTTCTTC
CDR3 protein: CASSYGVSSYNEQFF

J gene: TRBJ2-4
D gene: .
clone size: .
V gene: TRBV4-3
CDR3 length: 15
CDR3 DNA: TGCGCCAGCAGCCAAGATGCGGGACCCAAAAACATTCAGTACTTC
CDR3 protein: CASSQDAGPKNIQYF

J gene: TRBJ2-3
D gene: .
clone size: .
V gene: TRBV9
CDR3 length: 14
CDR3 DNA: TGTGCCAGCAGCGTAGGTTTTAGCACAGATACGCAGTATTTT
CDR3 protein: CASSVGFSTDTQYF

J gene: TRBJ2-5
D gene: TRBD2
clone size: few
V gene: TRBV20-1
CDR3 length: 16
CDR3 DNA: TGCAGTGCTAGAGACTATCTAGCGGGGAGGGGAGAGACCCAGTACTTC
CDR3 protein: CSARDYLAGRGETQYF

J gene: TRBJ2-7
D gene: .
clone size: .
V gene: TRBV19
CDR3 length: 15
CDR3 DNA: TGTGCCAGTAGTATATCAGCGGACGGGTCCTACGAGCAGTACTTC
CDR3 protein: CASSISADGSYEQYF

J gene: TRBJ2-2
D gene: TRBD2
clone size: few
V gene: TRBV7-3
CDR3 length: 15
CDR3 DNA: TGTGCCAGCCTGGGAGGGCCAGGGCGAACCGGGGAGCTGTTTTTT
CDR3 protein: CASLGGPGRTGELFF

J gene: TRBJ2-3
D gene: TRBD2
clone size: many
V gene: TRBV20-1
CDR3 length: 16
CDR3 DNA: TGCAGTGCTAAGGGGGGCCGAACTAGCGGGGGAGATACGCAGTATTTT
CDR3 protein: CSAKGGRTSGGDTQYF

J gene: TRBJ2-1
D gene: .
clone size: .
V gene: TRBV15
CDR3 length: 13
CDR3 DNA: TGTGCCACCAGCAGAGATCGGATGGGTGAGCAGTTCTTC
CDR3 protein: CATSRDRMGEQFF

J gene: TRBJ2-5
D gene: .
clone size: few
V gene: TRBV7-9
CDR3 length: 14
CDR3 DNA: TGTGCCAGCAGCCCTAAACAGGGACAAGAGACCCAGTACTTC
CDR3 protein: CASSPKQGQETQYF

J gene: TRBJ1-2
D gene: .
clone size: few
V gene: TRBV6-1
CDR3 length: 15
CDR3 DNA: TGTGCCAGCAGTCAACTTGGGGGCGCCTTTTATGGCTACACCTTC
CDR3 protein: CASSQLGGAFYGYTF

J gene: TRBJ1-1
D gene: TRBD1
clone size: .
V gene: TRBV12-3/TRBV12-4
CDR3 length: 14
CDR3 DNA: TGTGCCAGCACCCCCGGGACAGAGAACACTGAAGCTTTCTTT
CDR3 protein: CASTPGTENTEAFF

J gene: TRBJ2-3
D gene: .
clone size: .
V gene: TRBV5-5
CDR3 length: 14
CDR3 DNA: TGTGCCAGCAGCTTGGATTTTCATGTCAATACGCAGTATTTT
CDR3 protein: CASSLDFHVNTQYF

J gene: TRBJ1-1
D gene: .
clone size: once
V gene: TRBV6-2/TRBV6-3
CDR3 length: 13
CDR3 DNA: TGTGCCAGCAGCCGCCGGGAGGGCACTGAAGCTTTCTTT
CDR3 protein: CASSRREGTEAFF

J gene: TRBJ2-2
D gene: .
clone size: .
V gene: TRBV21-1
CDR3 length: 17
CDR3 DNA: TGTGCCAGCAGCCGCAAGGGGATCAACTTGAACACCGGGGAGCTGTTTTTT
CDR3 protein: CASSRKGINLNTGELFF

J gene: TRBJ2-3
D gene: TRBD2
clone size: .
V gene: TRBV27
CDR3 length: 17
CDR3 DNA: TGTGCCAGCAGTCTCTCGACTAGCGGGATGGGTACAGATACGCAGTATTTT
CDR3 protein: CASSLSTSGMGTDTQYF

J gene: TRBJ2-1
D gene: TRBD2
clone size: few
V gene: TRBV28
CDR3 length: 14
CDR3 DNA: TGTGCCAGCAGTCCACCTAGCGGCAACAATGAGCAGTTCTTC
CDR3 protein: CASSPPSGNNEQFF

J gene: TRBJ1-1
D gene: .
clone size: many
V gene: TRBV5-1
CDR3 length: 14
CDR3 DNA: TGCGCCAGCAGCTTTGCGCAGTCTAGAACTGAAGCTTTCTTT
CDR3 protein: CASSFAQSRTEAFF

J gene: TRBJ2-7
D gene: .
clone size: few
V gene: TRBV25-1
CDR3 length: 14
CDR3 DNA: TGTGCCAAAAGTCCCGCAACTTCCTCCTACGAGCAGTACTTC
CDR3 protein: CAKSPATSSYEQYF

J gene: TRBJ1-1
D gene: .
clone size: .
V gene: TRBV28
CDR3 length: 13
CDR3 DNA: TGTGCCAGCAGTGCCTGGGGAAACACTGAAGCTTTCTTT
CDR3 protein: CASSAWGNTEAFF

J gene: TRBJ1-2
D gene: .
clone size: .
V gene: TRBV20-1
CDR3 length: 13
CDR3 DNA: TGCAGTGCTAGAGTGGCAGGTGGCTATGGCTACACCTTC
CDR3 protein: CSARVAGGYGYTF

J gene: TRBJ2-7
D gene: .
clone size: few
V gene: TRBV20-1
CDR3 length: 15
CDR3 DNA: TGCAGTGCTAGAACACAGGGGGCGGGGGGTTACGAGCAGTACTTC
CDR3 protein: CSARTQGAGGYEQYF

J gene: TRBJ2-7
D gene: .
clone size: few
V gene: TRBV10-3
CDR3 length: 15
CDR3 DNA: TGTGCCATCAGTGAGGGGGCTGGTAGCTCCTACGAGCAGTACTTC
CDR3 protein: CAISEGAGSSYEQYF

J gene: TRBJ1-2
D gene: .
clone size: few
V gene: TRBV5-1
CDR3 length: 14
CDR3 DNA: TGCGCCAGCAGCTTGTACCAGACGGACTATGGCTACACCTTC
CDR3 protein: CASSLYQTDYGYTF

J gene: TRBJ2-4
D gene: .
clone size: many
V gene: TRBV28
CDR3 length: 15
CDR3 DNA: TGTGCCAGCAGTTTAACTCGGGGCGCCAAAAACATTCAGTACTTC
CDR3 protein: CASSLTRGAKNIQYF

J gene: TRBJ2-7
D gene: TRBD2
clone size: few
V gene: TRBV28
CDR3 length: 15
CDR3 DNA: TGTGCCAGCAGCCCAAGCGGGATCCCCCCCTACGAGCAGTACTTC
CDR3 protein: CASSPSGIPPYEQYF